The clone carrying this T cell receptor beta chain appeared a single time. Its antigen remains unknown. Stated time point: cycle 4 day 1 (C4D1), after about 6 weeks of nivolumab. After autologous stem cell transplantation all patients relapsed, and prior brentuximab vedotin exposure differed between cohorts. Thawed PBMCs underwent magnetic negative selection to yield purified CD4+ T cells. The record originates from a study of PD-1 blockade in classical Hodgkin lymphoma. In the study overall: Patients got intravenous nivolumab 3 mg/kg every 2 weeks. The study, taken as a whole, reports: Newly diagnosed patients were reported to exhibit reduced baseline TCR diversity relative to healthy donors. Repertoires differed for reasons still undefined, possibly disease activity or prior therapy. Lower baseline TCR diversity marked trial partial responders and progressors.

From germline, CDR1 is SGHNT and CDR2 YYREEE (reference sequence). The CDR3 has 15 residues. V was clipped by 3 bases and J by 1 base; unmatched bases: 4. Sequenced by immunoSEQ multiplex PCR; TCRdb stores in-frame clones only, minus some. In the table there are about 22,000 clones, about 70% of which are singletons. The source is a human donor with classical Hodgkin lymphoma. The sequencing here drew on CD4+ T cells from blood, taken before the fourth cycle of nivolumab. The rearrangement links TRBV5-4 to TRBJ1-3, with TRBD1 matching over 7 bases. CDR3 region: CASSSSRGSGNTIYF. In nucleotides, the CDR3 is TGTGCCAGCAGCTCCTCCAGGGGGTCTGGAAACACCATATATTTT.